This T cell receptor beta chain was sequenced during a study of T cells in Graves' hyperthyroidism and ophthalmopathy. This clonotype occurred many times. Uncontrolled infection, other autoimmune disease, pregnancy or lactation excluded patients. The TCR beta CDR3 regions underwent amplification using RNA transcripts as the source. First-round RT-PCR with HTBI primers amplified the TCR CDR3 region. MiXCR was run by TCRdb on the multiplex PCR reads, yielding one entry per CDR3 protein. The profile shows 800,000 or so distinct CDR3 sequences, 35% to 45% of them singletons. V lost 7 bases and J 9 bases, leaving 18 bases between the germline ends. This CDR3 contains 13 residues. Germline V CDR1 and CDR2: SNHLY, FYNNEI.

The sequencing input was blood. The chain carries TRBV2 and TRBJ2-5; TRBD1 might be the D (6 bases). The clonotype comes from a man younger than 30 with Graves' hyperthyroidism. CDR3 DNA sequence: TGTGCCAGCATGCAGGTCCCTGAGGGGGCCCAGTACTTC. This encodes CASMQVPEGAQYF.